The 30 T cell receptor beta chains listed next were all sequenced from one sample in a study of T cells in Graves' hyperthyroidism and ophthalmopathy. The CDR3 regions of TCR beta were amplified from RNA transcripts. HTBI primers were used for first-round RT-PCR of the TCR CDR3. MiXCR, applied by TCRdb to the multiplex PCR reads, yields one record per CDR3 protein. The sample has 500,000 to 650,000 distinct CDR3 sequences, around 13% seen once. The sample taken for sequencing was blood. These receptors originate from a woman aged 50 to 60 with Graves' ophthalmopathy.

This clonotype came up many times. V gene TRBV28 combines with J gene TRBJ2-5; 8 positions match TRBD2. The V and J ends lost 3 bases and 1 base, in that order; junction bases with no gene match: 1. Germline CDR1 is MDHEN and CDR2 is SYDVKM. This CDR3 has 14 amino acids. DNA for the CDR3: TGTGCCAGCAGTTTTCTAGCGGGCCAAGAGACCCAGTACTTC. Its protein product is CASSFLAGQETQYF.

This clonotype was seen a few times. The chain is built from TRBV20-1 and TRBJ1-6; 7 nucleotides align to TRBD1. The J segment lost 4 bases and the V segment lost 5 bases, leaving 14 bases of the junction unmatched. The CDR3 consists of 17 residues. Germline assignment: CDR1 DFQATT and CDR2 SNEGSKA (reference sequence). The CDR3: CSAAAGTASFYNSPLHF. CDR3 bases: TGCAGTGCTGCTGCCGGGACAGCCTCATTTTATAATTCACCCCTCCACTTT.

The sample holds many counts of this clonotype. The chain has TRBV7-8 and TRBJ1-2; D not resolved. The germline CDR1 and CDR2 sequences are SGHVS and FQNEAQ. CDR3 length equals 17 residues. The V end was cut by 5 bases, the J end by 3 bases, with 22 bases between. In DNA, the CDR3 is TGTGCCAGCAGCCCCCGGGTACAGCCCATGGCCGACTATGGCTACACCTTC. Its translation is CASSPRVQPMADYGYTF.

This clonotype came up a few times. The chain links TRBV14 to TRBJ2-3, with D unclear. Germline V gene lookup returns CDR1 SGHDN and CDR2 FVKESK. This CDR3 spans 16 amino acids. With 1 base removed from V and 0 bases from J, the gap between germline ends came to 11 bases. CDR3 sequence reads: CASSQGFADSTDTQYF. DNA for the CDR3: TGTGCCAGCAGCCAAGGCTTCGCGGATAGCACAGATACGCAGTATTTT.

This clonotype was detected many times. V and J are TRBV5-6 and TRBJ1-6; D is ambiguous. CDR1 is SGHDT, CDR2 YYEEEE, per germline. There are 13 residues in the CDR3. With 3 bases removed from V and 7 bases from J, the gap between germline ends came to 8 bases. CDR3 sequence reads: CASSSVRNSPLHF. The CDR3 DNA reads TGTGCCAGCAGCTCCGTACGAAATTCACCCCTCCACTTT.

The gene calls are TRBV20-1 and TRBJ2-3, with 8 bases fitting TRBD2. The germline gives CDR1 DFQATT, CDR2 SNEGSKA (reference sequence). V was pared by 6 bases and J by 2 bases, with 10 bases of the junction left unmatched. There are 15 residues in the CDR3. The CDR3 loop is CSASVLAGFTDTQYF. In nucleotides, the CDR3 is TGCAGTGCCAGTGTTCTAGCGGGTTTCACAGATACGCAGTATTTT.

This chain connects TRBV6-1 to TRBJ2-7; TRBD2 aligns across 13 bases. V lost 5 bases, J lost 5 bases, and 9 bases stayed unmatched. The length of the CDR3 is 16 residues. Germline V gives CDR1 MNHNS, CDR2 SASEGT. CDR3 DNA: TGTGCCAGCAGTCCTATACTAGCGGGAGGGCCCCACGAGCAGTACTTC. Amino acids: CASSPILAGGPHEQYF.

At least ten counts were recorded for this clonotype. The chain is built from TRBV5-4 and TRBJ2-7, with 7 nucleotides matching TRBD1. The V and J ends lost 4 bases and 3 bases, in that order; junction bases with no gene match: 13. The CDR3 length is 16 residues. Germline assignment: CDR1 SGHNT and CDR2 YYREEE (reference sequence). CDR3 sequence reads: CASSRRTGTAFYEQYF. The CDR3 region has the DNA TGTGCCAGCAGCCGCCGTACCGGGACAGCGTTCTACGAGCAGTACTTC. Based on the CDR3 plus reference TRBV5-4 and TRBJ2-7, the full variable domain is ETGVTQSPTHLIKTRGQQVTLRCSSQSGHNTVSWYQQALGQGPQFIFQYYREEENGRGNFPPRFSGLQFPNYSSELNVNALELDDSALYLCASSRRTGTAFYEQYFGPGTRLTVT.

This clonotype was counted at least ten times. This chain joins TRBV7-2 and TRBJ2-7; 14 positions agree with TRBD2. V shed 4 bases and J 7 bases; nucleotides not matched to a gene: 9. The CDR3 runs to 16 residues. Per the germline V gene, CDR1 is SGHTA and CDR2 is FQGNSA. The CDR3 nucleotides read TGTGCCAGCAGCTCTTCGGGACTAGCGGGAGTTCAGGAGCAGTACTTC. This translates into CASSSSGLAGVQEQYF.

This clonotype came up many times. V is TRBV18 and J is TRBJ1-5, with D tentatively TRBD1 (5 bases). The CDR3 contains 17 residues. V was shortened by 2 bases and J by 1 base, with 15 bases between the two germline ends. CDR1 is KGHSH and CDR2 is LQKENI in the germline V gene. CDR3 DNA sequence: TGTGCCAGCTCACCATACGGGATCGGGGGAAGCAATCAGCCCCAGCATTTT. Its protein is CASSPYGIGGSNQPQHF. Full variable domain (outside the CDR3, taken from reference TRBV18 and TRBJ1-5): NAGVMQNPRHLVRRRGQEARLRCSPMKGHSHVYWYRQLPEEGLKFMVYLQKENIIDESGMPKERFSAEFPKEGPSILRIQQVVRGDSAAYFCASSPYGIGGSNQPQHFGDGTRLSIL.

This clonotype was seen many times. The chain joins TRBV28 to TRBJ1-1; D remains unclear. Germline V CDR1 and CDR2: MDHEN, SYDVKM. The CDR3 extends over 12 amino acids. V dropped 3 bases and J dropped 7 bases, with 9 bases sitting between them. The CDR3 loop reads CASSFAPGEAFF. CDR3 DNA: TGTGCCAGCAGTTTCGCCCCCGGTGAAGCTTTCTTT.

The rearrangement uses TRBV27 and TRBJ1-1; D ambiguous. This CDR3 region has 14 residues. The V gene lost 6 bases and the J gene lost 0 bases, with 11 bases spanning the gap. The germline V gene has CDR1 MNHEY and CDR2 SMNVEV (reference sequence). The DNA of the CDR3 is TGTGCCAGCAGAGACGCCAGGCTGAACACTGAAGCTTTCTTT. It specifies CASRDARLNTEAFF.

Ten or more counts support this clonotype. The CDR3 sequence: CASSLASGRGTDTQYF. CDR3 nucleotides: TGTGCCAGCAGTCTTGCTAGCGGGAGAGGTACAGATACGCAGTATTTT. The chain couples TRBV7-2 to TRBJ2-3; 10 nucleotides line up with TRBD2. Germline V gene sequence: CDR1 SGHTA, CDR2 FQGNSA. The CDR3 runs to 16 residues. V dropped 6 bases and J dropped 3; count of bases not matched to a gene: 9.

This clonotype was seen repeatedly, ten times or more. The gene calls are TRBV7-3 and TRBJ1-2, with D possibly being TRBD1 (5 bases). This CDR3 region has 13 residues. V lost 1 base, J lost 5 bases, and 8 bases lay in between. Germline V lookup: CDR1 SGHTA, CDR2 FQGTGA. CDR3 region: CASSLRDGYGYTF. CDR3 nucleotide sequence: TGTGCCAGCAGCTTAAGGGACGGATATGGCTACACCTTC.

In its sample, this clonotype was seen many times. This chain connects TRBV2 to TRBJ2-2; D uncertain. CDR1 is SNHLY, CDR2 FYNNEI, per germline. The CDR3 is made up of 13 amino acids. V was clipped by 4 bases and J by 5 bases, with 8 bases between them. The CDR3 DNA reads TGTGCCAGCAGTGTCGACTTTACCGGGGAGCTGTTTTTT. Protein sequence: CASSVDFTGELFF. The variable domain in full, with the rest retrieved from reference TRBV2 and TRBJ2-2, is EPEVTQTPSHQVTQMGQEVILRCVPISNHLYFYWYRQILGQKVEFLVSFYNNEISEKSEIFDDQFSVERPDGSNFTLKIRSTKLEDSAMYFCASSVDFTGELFFGEGSRLTVL.

In this sample, this clonotype turned up many times. V and J are TRBV27 and TRBJ2-5; TRBD2 might be the D (6 bases). The germline CDR1 and CDR2 sequences are MNHEY and SMNVEV (reference sequence). This CDR3 comprises 15 residues. V lost 6 bases to trimming and J lost 0 bases, with 14 bases between them. The CDR3 coding sequence is TGTGCCAGCAGGCGACGGGGGAGAGACCAAGAGACCCAGTACTTC. This sequence encodes CASRRRGRDQETQYF.

This clonotype has at least ten counts. The gene calls are TRBV6-2 or TRBV6-3 and TRBJ2-7; TRBD2 agrees at 7 bases. The CDR3 runs to 15 residues. The junction had 6 bases not matched to a gene; V was cut back by 0 bases and J by 4 bases. Germline assignment: CDR1 MNHEY and CDR2 SVGEGT. In nucleotides, the CDR3 is TGTGCCAGCAGTTACTCGATTGCTAGCGGTTACGAGCAGTACTTC. Its protein product is CASSYSIASGYEQYF.

V usage is TRBV15 and J usage is TRBJ2-2, with TRBD1 identical over 7 bases. V shed 5 bases and J 6 bases; nucleotides not matched to a gene: 15. CDR1 and CDR2 from the germline V gene are LNHNV and YYDKDF (reference sequence). The CDR3 extends over 17 amino acids. CDR3 region: CATSGTTRGSRAGELFF. The CDR3 DNA sequence: TGTGCCACCAGCGGAACAACCAGGGGGAGTAGGGCCGGGGAGCTGTTTTTT. Full variable domain (remainder filled in from reference TRBV15 and TRBJ2-2): DAMVIQNPRYQVTQFGKPVTLSCSQTLNHNVMYWYQQKSSQAPKLLFHYYDKDFNNEADTPDNFQSRRPNTSFCFLDIRSPGLGDTAMYLCATSGTTRGSRAGELFFGEGSRLTVL.

This clonotype occurred many times. The J gene is TRBJ1-1, the V gene TRBV2, with 9 bases identical to TRBD1. The CDR3 spans 12 residues. Trimming cost V 7 bases and J 7 bases; bases outside gene matches: 4. Germline assignment: CDR1 SNHLY and CDR2 FYNNEI. The CDR3 sequence: CASNGQGFEAFF. CDR3 nucleotide sequence: TGTGCCAGCAACGGACAGGGGTTTGAAGCTTTCTTT.

The CDR3 coding sequence is TGTGCCAGCAGTTACCGCGGCGGGAGGGCTTGGGGGCAGTTCTTC. Its protein product is CASSYRGGRAWGQFF. The chain carries TRBV6-2 or TRBV6-3 and TRBJ2-1; 9 nucleotides match TRBD2. The germline gives CDR1 MNHEY, CDR2 SVGEGT. Unmatched junction bases numbered 11, after V lost 2 bases and J lost 12 bases. The CDR3 extends over 15 amino acids.

This clonotype was seen repeatedly, ten times or more. This chain joins TRBV11-2 and TRBJ2-1, with D unresolved. Trimming stripped 3 bases from V and 4 bases from J, with 10 bases between. Germline V gene data show CDR1 as SGHAT and CDR2 as FQNNGV. There are 14 residues in the CDR3. The CDR3 DNA is TGTGCCAGCAGCTTGAACCCAGAATACAATGAGCAGTTCTTC. This sequence encodes CASSLNPEYNEQFF.

Concerning this clonotype: With a much larger clone just one base away, this may be a read error. V is TRBV25-1 and J is TRBJ2-5; 14 bases agree with TRBD2. J was trimmed by 4 bases and V by 6 bases; bases with no gene match: 4. The length of the CDR3 is 15 residues. Per the germline V gene, CDR1 is MGHDK and CDR2 is SYGVNS. The CDR3 DNA sequence: TGTGCCAGCAGGCCGGGACTAGCGGGAGTAGAGACCCAGTACTTC. It codes for CASRPGLAGVETQYF.

This clonotype was counted many times. This chain links TRBV28 with TRBJ2-5, with a possible D match to TRBD1 (6 bases). The V gene lost 4 bases and the J gene lost 0 bases, with 18 bases spanning the gap. The CDR3 contains 17 residues. CDR1 and CDR2 (germline): MDHEN, SYDVKM. The CDR3 loop reads CASSYGQGTPYQETQYF. The DNA for the CDR3 is TGTGCCAGCAGTTATGGGCAGGGGACCCCGTACCAAGAGACCCAGTACTTC.

This chain links TRBV4-1 with TRBJ2-7; 7 bases are a match to TRBD2. V was pared by 0 bases and J by 4 bases, with 15 bases of the junction left unmatched. Germline V gene sequence: CDR1 MGHRA, CDR2 YSYEKL. This CDR3 has 18 amino acids. CDR3 region: CASSQDLPGGSAGYEQYF. The DNA of the CDR3 is TGCGCCAGCAGCCAAGACCTCCCCGGCGGGAGCGCCGGGTACGAGCAGTACTTC.

This clonotype came up many times. The gene calls are TRBV12-3 or TRBV12-4 and TRBJ1-4; a weak D match, TRBD1 (6 bases). There are 14 residues in the CDR3. Trimming removed 5 bases from V and 5 bases from J, with 12 bases in between. This CDR3 reads CASSPTGPNEKLFF. CDR3 DNA sequence: TGTGCCAGCAGTCCGACAGGCCCAAATGAAAAACTGTTTTTT.

This clonotype was detected ten times or more. The rearrangement uses TRBV7-2 and TRBJ2-1; 10 nucleotides line up with TRBD1. CDR1 and CDR2 from the germline V gene are SGHTA and FQGNSA. Trimming at V came to 5 bases and at J to 5 bases, leaving 9 bases not matched to a gene. CDR3 length equals 16 residues. The DNA for the CDR3 is TGTGCCAGCAGCCTACTGGGGACAGGGGTGAACAATGAGCAGTTCTTC. It yields the protein CASSLLGTGVNNEQFF.

This chain connects TRBV5-8 to TRBJ2-1, with 11 nucleotides matching TRBD2. Germline CDR1 is SGHTS and CDR2 is YDEGEE. The V and J ends lost 0 bases and 6 bases, in that order; junction bases with no gene match: 5. This CDR3 is 16 amino acids long. The DNA of the CDR3 is TGTGCCAGCAGCTTGGCTAGCGGGAGGAGGGTCAATGAGCAGTTCTTC. It translates to CASSLASGRRVNEQFF.

Regarding this clonotype: A much larger clone lies one base from this, so it may be a read error. V and J are TRBV5-1 and TRBJ2-2, with D perhaps TRBD1 (6 bases). In germline, CDR1 is SGHRS, CDR2 YFSETQ. This CDR3 is built from 17 residues. The ends were cut back, 4 bases at V and 5 bases at J, with 21 bases in the middle. CDR3 coding DNA: TGCGCCAGCAGCGAGGGGGACACCGGGGCAGCGACCGGGGAGCTGTTTTTT. It specifies CASSEGDTGAATGELFF.

This clonotype turned up a few times. Written as DNA, the CDR3 is TGTGCCAGTAGTCCGAGACTAGGAAACACCGGGGAGCTGTTTTTT. Encoded protein: CASSPRLGNTGELFF. The chain is built from TRBV19 and TRBJ2-2, with a possible D match to TRBD2 (6 bases). The CDR3 is 15 amino acids. V was clipped by 5 bases and J by 2 bases, with 12 bases between them. Germline V gene lookup returns CDR1 LNHDA and CDR2 SQIVND (reference sequence).

The rearrangement uses TRBV7-2 and TRBJ2-1, with 12 bases that match TRBD2. The CDR3 extends over 17 amino acids. In germline, CDR1 is SGHTA, CDR2 FQGNSA. The V segment lost 5 bases and the J segment 3 bases; nucleotides outside the gene matches: 8. CDR3 sequence reads: CASSPVLAGGYYNEQFF. CDR3 DNA: TGTGCCAGCAGCCCAGTACTAGCGGGAGGCTACTACAATGAGCAGTTCTTC.